The clone carrying this T cell receptor (beta chain) has ten or more counts. Its antigen is unknown. The sample is drawn from a study of T-cell memory formation after mild COVID-19. Across the whole study: Clusters were largely donor specific. Study observations and caveats: Balance between CD4 and CD8 was seen in clones contracting day 15 to 85, and a CD4+ lean was seen in later expanders. Among contracting clones, CD4+ were mainly CM/EM and CD8+ enriched in EMRA. Some clones that responded were present in memory (sampled pre-infection), which suggests cross-reactive memory joined.

Germline CDR1 reads SGHTA; CDR2 reads FQGTGA. The V and J ends lost 5 bases and 4 bases respectively, with 17 bases between them. There are 16 residues in the CDR3. TCRdb fed the 5' RACE reads into MiXCR, producing one record per CDR3 protein. Of 140,000 or so distinct CDR3 sequences listed, roughly 6.2% are singletons. The sequenced sample consisted of PBMCs or a T cell subset sorted from them (not recorded which). The receptor was isolated from an adult woman who had mild COVID-19 (a few samples of this study predate the infection). Cell type and time point are not known. This chain uses TRBV7-3 with TRBJ2-2, with D tentatively TRBD1 (5 bases). CDR3 bases: TGTGCCAGCAGCCCCCAAACCCAGGGTCCCACCGGGGAGCTGTTTTTT. It codes for CASSPQTQGPTGELFF.